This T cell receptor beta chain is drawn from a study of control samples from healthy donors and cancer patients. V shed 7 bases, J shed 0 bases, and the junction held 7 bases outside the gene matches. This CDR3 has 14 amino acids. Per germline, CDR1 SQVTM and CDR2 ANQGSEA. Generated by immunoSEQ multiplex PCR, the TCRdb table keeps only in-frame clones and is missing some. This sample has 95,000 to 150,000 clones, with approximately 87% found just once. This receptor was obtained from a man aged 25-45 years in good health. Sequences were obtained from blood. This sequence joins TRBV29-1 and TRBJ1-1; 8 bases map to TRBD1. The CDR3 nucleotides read TGCAGCGGTACGACAGGGGCCTTGAACACTGAAGCTTTCTTT. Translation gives CSGTTGALNTEAFF.